This T cell receptor beta chain came from a study of tumor-infiltrating lymphocytes in oesophageal squamous cell carcinoma. MiXCR was run by TCRdb on the reads, yielding one entry per CDR3 protein. This table has 12,000 or so distinct CDR3 sequences, more than 55% appearing once. There are 15 residues in the CDR3. CDR1 is MNHNS and CDR2 is SASEGT in the germline V gene. This chain joins TRBV6-1 and TRBJ2-1; D is undetermined. TRBJ2-7 matches the DNA end more closely, so the J call is doubtful. This sequence was found in a female donor with esophageal squamous cell carcinoma. Sequencing was performed on blood. The CDR3 reads CASSEYLGLRYEQYF. The CDR3 bases are TGTGCCAGCAGTGAATATTTGGGCCTCCGCTACGAGCAGTACTTC.